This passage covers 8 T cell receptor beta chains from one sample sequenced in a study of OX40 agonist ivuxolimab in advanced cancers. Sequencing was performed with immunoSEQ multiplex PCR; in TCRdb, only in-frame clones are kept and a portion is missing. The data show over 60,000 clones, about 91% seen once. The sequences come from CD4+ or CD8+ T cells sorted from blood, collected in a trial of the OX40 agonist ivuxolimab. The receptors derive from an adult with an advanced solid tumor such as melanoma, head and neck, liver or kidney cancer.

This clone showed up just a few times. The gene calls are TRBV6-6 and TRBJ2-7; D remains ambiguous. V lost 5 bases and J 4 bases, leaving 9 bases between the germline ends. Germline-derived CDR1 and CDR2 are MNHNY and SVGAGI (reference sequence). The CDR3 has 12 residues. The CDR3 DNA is TGTGCCAGCAGTCTCGACGGATACGAGCAGTACTTC. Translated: CASSLDGYEQYF.

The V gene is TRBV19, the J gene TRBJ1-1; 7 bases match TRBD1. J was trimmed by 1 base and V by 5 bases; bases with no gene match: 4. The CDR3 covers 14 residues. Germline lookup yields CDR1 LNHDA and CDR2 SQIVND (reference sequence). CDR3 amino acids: CASSPGGPNTEAFF. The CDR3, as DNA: TGTGCCAGTAGTCCAGGGGGTCCGAACACTGAAGCTTTCTTT.

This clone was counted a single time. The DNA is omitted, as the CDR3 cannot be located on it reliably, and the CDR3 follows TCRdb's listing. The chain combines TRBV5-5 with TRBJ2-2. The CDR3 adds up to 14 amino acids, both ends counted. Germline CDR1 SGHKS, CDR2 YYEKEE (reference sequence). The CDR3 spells CASISAPGPRELFF.

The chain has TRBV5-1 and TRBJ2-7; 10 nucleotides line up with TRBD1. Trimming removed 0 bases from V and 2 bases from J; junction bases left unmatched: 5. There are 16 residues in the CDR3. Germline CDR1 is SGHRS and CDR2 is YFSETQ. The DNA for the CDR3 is TGCGCCAGCAGCTTGGCCTGGGGACAGGGGCCCTACGAGCAGTACTTC. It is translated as CASSLAWGQGPYEQYF.

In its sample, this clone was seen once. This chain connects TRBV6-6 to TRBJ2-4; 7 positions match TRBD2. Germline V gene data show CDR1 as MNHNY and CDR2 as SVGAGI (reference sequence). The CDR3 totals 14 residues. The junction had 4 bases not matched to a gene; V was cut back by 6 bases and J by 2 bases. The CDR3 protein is CASSQSGTKNIQYF. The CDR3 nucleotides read TGTGCCAGCAGCCAGAGCGGGACCAAAAACATTCAGTACTTC.

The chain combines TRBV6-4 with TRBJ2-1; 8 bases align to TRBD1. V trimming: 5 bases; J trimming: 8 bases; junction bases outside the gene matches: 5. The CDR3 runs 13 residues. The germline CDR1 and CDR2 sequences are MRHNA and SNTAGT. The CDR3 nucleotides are TGTGCCAGCAGTCCCCAGGGGGCCGATGAGCAGTTCTTC. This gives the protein CASSPQGADEQFF.

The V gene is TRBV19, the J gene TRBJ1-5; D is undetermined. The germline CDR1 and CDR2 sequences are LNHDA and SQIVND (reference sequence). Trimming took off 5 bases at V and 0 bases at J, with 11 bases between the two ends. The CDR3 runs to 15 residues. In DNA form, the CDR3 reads TGTGCCAGTAGTCCACAGCCGTATAGCAATCAGCCCCAGCATTTT. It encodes CASSPQPYSNQPQHF.

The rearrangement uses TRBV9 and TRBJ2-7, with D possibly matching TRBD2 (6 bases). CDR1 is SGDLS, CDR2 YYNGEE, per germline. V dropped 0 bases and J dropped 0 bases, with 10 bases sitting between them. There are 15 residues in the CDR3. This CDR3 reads CASSVDYGSSYEQYF. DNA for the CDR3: TGTGCCAGCAGCGTAGATTACGGGAGCTCCTACGAGCAGTACTTC.